A single sample is the source of the 10 T cell receptor beta chains below, sequenced in a study of human T cells and chemical hapten exposure. Time point here: patch test 1, 2 weeks after DPC sensitization. Treatment denoted: therapeutic diphenylcyclopropenone sensitization with weekly scalp DPC. TCRdb fed the RACE reads into MiXCR, producing one record per CDR3 protein. The sample lists 11,000 to 15,000 distinct CDR3 sequences, around 17% occurring once. Sequencing used whole blood, obtained in connection with sensitization to the hapten diphenylcyclopropenone (DPC). Receptors originate from a woman under 40 with alopecia areata. Some clones in this sample may be carry-over from other donors' samples.

This clonotype was recorded many times. The rearrangement joins TRBV7-8 to TRBJ1-1; D is uncertain. Germline loops: CDR1 SGHVS, CDR2 FQNEAQ. Trimming took off 2 bases at V and 1 base at J, with 8 bases between the two ends. The CDR3 sequence is 14 residues long. The CDR3 reads CASSLRFPNTEAFF. The DNA for the CDR3 is TGTGCCAGCAGCTTAAGGTTCCCGAACACTGAAGCTTTCTTT.

This clonotype qualifies as medium-sized. The chain links TRBV16 to TRBJ1-2; D uncertain. The CDR3 has 14 residues. Trimming stripped 0 bases from V and 0 bases from J, with 5 bases between. Germline lookup yields CDR1 KGHSY and CDR2 FQNENV. The CDR3 here is CASSQSRSNYGYTF. CDR3 sequence (DNA): TGTGCCAGCAGCCAATCAAGGTCTAACTATGGCTACACCTTC.

This clonotype came up many times. The rearrangement joins TRBV6-2 or TRBV6-3 to TRBJ2-2, with TRBD2 identical over 7 bases. Germline V lookup: CDR1 MNHEY, CDR2 SVGEGT. The CDR3 spans 15 residues. The junction had 12 bases not matched to a gene; V was cut back by 10 bases and J by 4 bases. CDR3 region: CATHGMKRGTGELFF. CDR3 nucleotides: TGTGCCACCCATGGAATGAAGCGGGGCACCGGGGAGCTGTTTTTT.

This clonotype was found many times. The chain combines TRBV4-3 with TRBJ2-3, with unresolved D. Per germline, CDR1 LGHNA and CDR2 YSLEER. The CDR3 loop spans 18 amino acids. V was pared by 1 base and J by 6 bases, with 23 bases between. Written as DNA, the CDR3 is TGCGCCAGCAGCCAAGGAAGAATCGGCGCCATGGGATCCGATACGCAGTATTTT. This sequence encodes CASSQGRIGAMGSDTQYF.

As for this clonotype: With a much larger clone just one base away, this may be a read error. The chain uses TRBV7-8 and TRBJ2-1, with 10 nucleotides matching TRBD2. Germline V lookup: CDR1 SGHVS, CDR2 FQNEAQ. The CDR3 has 16 residues. Here the CDR3 DNA reads TGTGCCAGCAGCTCACAGACTAGCGGGTTGTACAATGGGCAGTTCTTC. Translated: CASSSQTSGLYNGQFF.

This clonotype was seen repeatedly, ten times or more. V is TRBV18 and J is TRBJ2-5; TRBD1 is a possible D gene (5 bases). Between the trimmed V and J ends, which lost 3 bases and 2 bases, there was a span of 10 bases. This CDR3 has 14 residues. CDR1 KGHSH and CDR2 LQKENI come from the germline V gene. In DNA, the CDR3 is TGTGCCAGCTCACCTACGACAGCGCAAGAGACCCAGTACTTC. Translating gives CASSPTTAQETQYF.

This clonotype was seen repeatedly, ten times or more. J is TRBJ2-3 and V is TRBV5-6; no reliable D call. Trimming shortened V by 3 bases and J by 7 bases, and 12 bases separated the two germline ends. Germline CDR1 reads SGHDT; CDR2 reads YYEEEE. The CDR3 contains 13 residues. Here the CDR3 reads CASSSSYQNTQYF. CDR3 DNA sequence: TGTGCCAGCAGCTCAAGTTACCAGAATACGCAGTATTTT.

This clonotype was recorded many times. V usage is TRBV6-6 and J usage is TRBJ2-4; 14 nucleotides line up with TRBD2. Trimming removed 5 bases from V and 2 bases from J; junction bases left unmatched: 2. The CDR3 contains 16 residues. Germline CDR1 and CDR2: MNHNY and SVGAGI (reference sequence). CDR3 loop: CASSGLAGGPKNIQYF. The DNA for the CDR3 is TGTGCCAGCAGTGGACTAGCGGGAGGACCCAAAAACATTCAGTACTTC.

This clonotype was picked up many times. This chain links TRBV29-1 with TRBJ2-3; D uncertain. Trimming took off 7 bases at V and 2 bases at J, with 13 bases between the two ends. CDR1 is SQVTM and CDR2 is ANQGSEA in the germline V gene. The CDR3 has 13 amino acids. The CDR3 nucleotides read TGCAGCGCTCGAAGGGCGTCCACAGATACGCAGTATTTT. This sequence encodes CSARRASTDTQYF.

This clonotype was recorded many times. The chain is built from TRBV20-1 and TRBJ2-2; 8 positions agree with TRBD1. Germline-derived CDR1 and CDR2 are DFQATT and SNEGSKA (reference sequence). Trimming at V came to 4 bases and at J to 7 bases, leaving 5 bases not matched to a gene. The CDR3 contains 13 residues. The DNA of the CDR3 is TGCAGTGCTACGGACAGGGTTCACGGGGAGCTGTTTTTT. Translating gives CSATDRVHGELFF.